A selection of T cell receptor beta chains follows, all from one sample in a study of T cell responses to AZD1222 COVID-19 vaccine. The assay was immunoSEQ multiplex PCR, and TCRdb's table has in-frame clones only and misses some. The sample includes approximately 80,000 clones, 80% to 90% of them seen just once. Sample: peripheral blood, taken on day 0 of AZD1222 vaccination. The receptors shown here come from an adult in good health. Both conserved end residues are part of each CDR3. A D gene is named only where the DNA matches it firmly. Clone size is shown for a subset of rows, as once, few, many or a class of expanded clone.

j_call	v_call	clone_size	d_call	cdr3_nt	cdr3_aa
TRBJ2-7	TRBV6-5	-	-	TGTGCCAGCAGTCTCGACAGGATTACCTACGAGCAGTACTTC	CASSLDRITYEQYF
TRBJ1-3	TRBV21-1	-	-	TGTGCCAGCAGCAAAGGGGCACGTGGAAACACCATATATTTT	CASSKGARGNTIYF
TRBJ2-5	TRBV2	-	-	TGTGCCAGCAGTGTGGGGGAGACCCAGTACTTC	CASSVGETQYF
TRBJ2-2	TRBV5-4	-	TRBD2	TGTGCCAGCAGCTCCCCTAGCGGGGGGGGACCTAGGGCCGGGGAGCTGTTTTTT	CASSSPSGGGPRAGELFF
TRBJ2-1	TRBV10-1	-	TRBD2	TGCGCCAGCAGTGAGAGTAGCGGGAGGCAGAATGAGCAGTTCTTC	CASSESSGRQNEQFF
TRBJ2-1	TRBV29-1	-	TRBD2	TGCAGCGTTCCGGGGGGTTGGGGTTACAATGAGCAGTTCTTC	CSVPGGWGYNEQFF
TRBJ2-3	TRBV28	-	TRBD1	TGTGCCAGCATTGACAGGGGCACAGATACGCAGTATTTT	CASIDRGTDTQYF
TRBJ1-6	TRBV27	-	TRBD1	TGTGCCAGCAGTAGAAAACAGGGGGCGAGCTCCTATAATTCACCCCTCCACTTT	CASSRKQGASSYNSPLHF
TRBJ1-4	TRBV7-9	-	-	TGTGCCAGCAGCTTAGAGTCAGCTAATGAAAAACTGTTTTTT	CASSLESANEKLFF
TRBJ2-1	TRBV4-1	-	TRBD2	TGCGCCAGCAGCCAATCCGGACTAGTTCGGGATGAGCAGTTCTTC	CASSQSGLVRDEQFF
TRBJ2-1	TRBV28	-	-	TGTGCCAGCAGTTCCCCTCGGGGACTCAATGAGCAGTTCTTC	CASSSPRGLNEQFF
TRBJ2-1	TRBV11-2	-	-	TGTGCCAGCAGCTTAGATCAGGTCTCCCGGGGGGAGCAGTTCTTC	CASSLDQVSRGEQFF
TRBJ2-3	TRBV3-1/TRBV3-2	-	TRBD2	TGTGCCAGCAGCCAACCTAGCGGGAGAGATACGCAGTATTTT	CASSQPSGRDTQYF
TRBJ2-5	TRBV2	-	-	TGTGCCAGCAGCGCTAGGATGGAGACCCAGTACTTC	CASSARMETQYF
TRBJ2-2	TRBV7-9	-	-	TGTGCCAGCAGCTCCCCGGGACCAACCACCGGGGAGCTGTTTTTT	CASSSPGPTTGELFF
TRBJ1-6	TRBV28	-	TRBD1	TGTGCCAGCAGAGATCTCCGGGACAGGCTGTATAATTCACCCCTCCACTTT	CASRDLRDRLYNSPLHF
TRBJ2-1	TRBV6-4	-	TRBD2	TGTGCCAGCAGTGAGGATAGCGGGAGGGCCGATGAGCAGTTCTTC	CASSEDSGRADEQFF
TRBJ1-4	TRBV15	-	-	TGTGCCACCAGCAGAAAACAGGGCGTCGGAAAACTGTTTTTT	CATSRKQGVGKLFF
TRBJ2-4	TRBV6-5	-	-	TGTGCCAGCAGCATGACAGGATTAGCCAAAAACATTCAGTACTTC	CASSMTGLAKNIQYF
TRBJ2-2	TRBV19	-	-	TGTGCCAGTAGGGACGGCAACACCGGGGAGCTGTTTTTT	CASRDGNTGELFF
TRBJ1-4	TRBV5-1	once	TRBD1	TGCGCCAGCAGCTTGGCCGGGACAGGGAATGAAAAACTGTTTTTT	CASSLAGTGNEKLFF
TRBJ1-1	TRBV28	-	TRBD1	TGTGCCAGCAGTGCCCCGGGACAGGGGATGGGTGAAGCTTTCTTT	CASSAPGQGMGEAFF
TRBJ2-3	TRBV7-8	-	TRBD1	TGTGCCAGCAGCTCTTTACCCGGACAGGGGGAAGGTGAGGATACGCAGTATTTT	CASSSLPGQGEGEDTQYF
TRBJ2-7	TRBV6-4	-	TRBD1	TGTGCCATCCACGAAATCGACAGGGGAGGAAGCTACGAGCAGTACTTC	CAIHEIDRGGSYEQYF
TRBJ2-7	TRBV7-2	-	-	TGTGCCAGCGGGGCTTCCTACGAGCAGTACTTC	CASGASYEQYF
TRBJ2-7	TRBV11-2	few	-	TGTGCCAGCAGCTTAAGAGGGGACGGCTACGAGCAGTACTTC	CASSLRGDGYEQYF
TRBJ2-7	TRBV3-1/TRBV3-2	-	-	TGTGCCAGCAGCCCCAGGGAGACCTACGAGCAGTACTTC	CASSPRETYEQYF
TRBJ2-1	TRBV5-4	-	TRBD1	TGTGCCAGCAGCTTGTATGGGACAGGGGGTGTCCGGAATGAGCAGTTCTTC	CASSLYGTGGVRNEQFF
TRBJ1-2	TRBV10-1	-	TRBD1	TGCGCCAGCAGTGAGAGCACAGGGGACGGCTACACCTTC	CASSESTGDGYTF
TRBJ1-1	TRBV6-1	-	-	TGTGCCAGCAGTGAAGGTTGGGGGTTGAACACTGAAGCTTTCTTT	CASSEGWGLNTEAFF
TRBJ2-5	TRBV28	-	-	TGTGCCAGCAGTTTTAACTTTCGAGAGACCCAGTACTTC	CASSFNFRETQYF
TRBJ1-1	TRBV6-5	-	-	TGTGCCAGCAGTTACGTGGGGACCACTGAAGCTTTCTTT	CASSYVGTTEAFF
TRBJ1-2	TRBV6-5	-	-	TGTGCCAGCAGAACGACAGACCGCTATGGCTACACCTTC	CASRTTDRYGYTF
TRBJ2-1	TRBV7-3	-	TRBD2	TGTGCCAGCAGTTTCGCTACTAGCGGGAGTCTCAATGAGCAGTTCTTC	CASSFATSGSLNEQFF
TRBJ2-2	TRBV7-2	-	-	TGTGCCAGCAGCATTTCCTACGGGAGCACCGGGGAGCTGTTTTTT	CASSISYGSTGELFF
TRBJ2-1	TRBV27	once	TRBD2	TGTGCCAGCAGTCCACGACTAGCGGGACGTTACAATGAGCAGTTCTTC	CASSPRLAGRYNEQFF
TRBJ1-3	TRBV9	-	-	TGTGCCAGCAGCGTAGGCACTACCTCTGGAAACACCATATATTTT	CASSVGTTSGNTIYF
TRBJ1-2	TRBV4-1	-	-	TGCGCCAGCAGCCCATTCCGGGGGGCCGACTATGGCTACACCTTC	CASSPFRGADYGYTF
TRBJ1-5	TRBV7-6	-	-	TGTGCCAGCAGCTTGAATAACAATCAGCCCCAGCATTTT	CASSLNNNQPQHF
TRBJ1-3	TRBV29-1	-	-	TGCAGCGTTGAACTCCCTTCGGGTATGCGGAACACCATATATTTT	CSVELPSGMRNTIYF
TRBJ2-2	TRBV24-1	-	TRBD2	TGTGCCACCAGTGAAAGCGGGAGGGCCCACACCGGGGAGCTGTTTTTT	CATSESGRAHTGELFF
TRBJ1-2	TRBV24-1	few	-	TGTGCCACCAGCGGGAACTCTAACTATGGCTACACCTTC	CATSGNSNYGYTF
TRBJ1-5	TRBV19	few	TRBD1	TGTGCCAGTAGTACGACAGGGGATAATCAGCCCCAGCATTTT	CASSTTGDNQPQHF
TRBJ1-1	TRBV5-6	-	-	TGTGCCAGCAGCTTCTGGGACACCCCTCATTTATTGAACACTGAAGCTTTCTTT	CASSFWDTPHLLNTEAFF
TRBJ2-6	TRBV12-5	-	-	TGTGCTAGTGGTTTACAGGGTGGGTCTGGGGCCAACGTCCTGACTTTC	CASGLQGGSGANVLTF
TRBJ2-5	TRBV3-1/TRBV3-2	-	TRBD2	TGTGCCAGCAGCCGTCAACCGGGACTAGCGGACCTAAAAGAGACCCAGTACTTC	CASSRQPGLADLKETQYF
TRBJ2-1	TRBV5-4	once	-	TGTGCCAGCAGCTCGTTAGACTCCCGGTTAAATCACAATGAGCAGTTCTTC	CASSSLDSRLNHNEQFF
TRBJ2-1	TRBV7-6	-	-	TGTGCCAGCAGCCAGGACTACGGGGATGAGCAGTTCTTC	CASSQDYGDEQFF
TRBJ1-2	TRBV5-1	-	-	TGCGCCAGCAGCTTGGATGCCTATGGCTACACCTTC	CASSLDAYGYTF